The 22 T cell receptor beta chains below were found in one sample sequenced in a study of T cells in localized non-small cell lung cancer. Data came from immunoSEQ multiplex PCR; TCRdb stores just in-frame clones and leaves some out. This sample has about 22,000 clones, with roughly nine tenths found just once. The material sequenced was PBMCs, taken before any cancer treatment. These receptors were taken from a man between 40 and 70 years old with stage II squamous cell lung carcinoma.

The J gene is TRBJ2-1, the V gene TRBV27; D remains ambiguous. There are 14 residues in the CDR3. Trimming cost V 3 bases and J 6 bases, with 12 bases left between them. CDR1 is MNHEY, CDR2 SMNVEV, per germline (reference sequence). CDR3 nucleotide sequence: TGTGCCAGCAGTTTTCCCGCTAAAAGCAATGAGCAGTTCTTC. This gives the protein CASSFPAKSNEQFF.

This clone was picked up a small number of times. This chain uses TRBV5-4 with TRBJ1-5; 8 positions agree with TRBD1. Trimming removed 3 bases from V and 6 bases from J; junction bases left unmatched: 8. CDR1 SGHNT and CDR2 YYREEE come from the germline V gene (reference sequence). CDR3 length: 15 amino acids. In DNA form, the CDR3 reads TGTGCCAGCAGCTGGGCAGGGGGCGCTTTTCAGCCCCAGCATTTT. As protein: CASSWAGGAFQPQHF. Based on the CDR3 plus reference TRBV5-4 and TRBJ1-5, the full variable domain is ETGVTQSPTHLIKTRGQQVTLRCSSQSGHNTVSWYQQALGQGPQFIFQYYREEENGRGNFPPRFSGLQFPNYSSELNVNALELDDSALYLCASSWAGGAFQPQHFGDGTRLSIL.

CDR3 DNA: TGTGCCACCAGCAGAGAAACGGGAGGGGAGACCCAGTACTTC. Residues: CATSRETGGETQYF. This rearrangement joins TRBV15 to TRBJ2-5; 8 bases agree with TRBD2. After removal of 0 bases from V and 5 bases from J, the junction contained 2 bases not matched to a gene. CDR3 size: 14 residues. The V gene's germline CDR1 is LNHNV and CDR2 YYDKDF (reference sequence).

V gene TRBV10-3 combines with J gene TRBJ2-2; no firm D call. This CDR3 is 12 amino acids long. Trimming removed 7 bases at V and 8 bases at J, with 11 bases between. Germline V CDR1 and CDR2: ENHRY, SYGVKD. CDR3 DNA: TGTGCCATCACCGGCCTACCGGGGGAGCTGTTTTTT. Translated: CAITGLPGELFF.

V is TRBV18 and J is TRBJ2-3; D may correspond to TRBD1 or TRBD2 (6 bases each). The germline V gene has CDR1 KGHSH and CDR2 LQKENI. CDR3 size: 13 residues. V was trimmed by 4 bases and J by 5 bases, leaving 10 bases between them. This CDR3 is CASSQRGEDTQYF. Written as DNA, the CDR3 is TGTGCCAGCTCACAGAGGGGGGAAGATACGCAGTATTTT. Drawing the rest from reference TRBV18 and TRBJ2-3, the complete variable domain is NAGVMQNPRHLVRRRGQEARLRCSPMKGHSHVYWYRQLPEEGLKFMVYLQKENIIDESGMPKERFSAEFPKEGPSILRIQQVVRGDSAAYFCASSQRGEDTQYFGPGTRLTVL.

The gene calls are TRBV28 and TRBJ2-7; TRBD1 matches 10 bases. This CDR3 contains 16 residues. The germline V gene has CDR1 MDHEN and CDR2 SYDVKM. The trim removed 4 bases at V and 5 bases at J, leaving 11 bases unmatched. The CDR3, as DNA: TGTGCCAGCAGTTCAATAGACGGGACAGGGGCTGACGAGCAGTACTTC. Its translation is CASSSIDGTGADEQYF.

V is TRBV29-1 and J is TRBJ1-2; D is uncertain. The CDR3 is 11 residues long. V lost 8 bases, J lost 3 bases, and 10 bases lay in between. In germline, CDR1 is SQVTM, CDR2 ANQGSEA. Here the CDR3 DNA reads TGCAGCTCCGTTAGGGACTATGGCTACACCTTC. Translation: CSSVRDYGYTF. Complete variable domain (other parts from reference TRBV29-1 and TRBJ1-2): SAVISQKPSRDICQRGTSLTIQCQVDSQVTMMFWYRQQPGQSLTLIATANQGSEATYESGFVIDKFPISRPNLTFSTLTVSNMSPEDSSIYLCSSVRDYGYTFGSGTRLTVV.

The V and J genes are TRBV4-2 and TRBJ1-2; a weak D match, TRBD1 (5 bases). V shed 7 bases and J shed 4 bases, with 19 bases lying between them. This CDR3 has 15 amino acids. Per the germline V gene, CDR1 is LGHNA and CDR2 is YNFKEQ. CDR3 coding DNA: TGTGCCAGCAACCTAGAAGGGGCCGGCGGCTATGGCTACACCTTC. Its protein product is CASNLEGAGGYGYTF.

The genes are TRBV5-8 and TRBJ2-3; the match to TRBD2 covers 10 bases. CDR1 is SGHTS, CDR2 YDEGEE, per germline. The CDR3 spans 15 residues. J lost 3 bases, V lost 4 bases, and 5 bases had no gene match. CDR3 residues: CASSELSGGTDTQYF. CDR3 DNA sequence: TGTGCCAGCAGCGAACTTAGCGGGGGGACAGATACGCAGTATTTT.

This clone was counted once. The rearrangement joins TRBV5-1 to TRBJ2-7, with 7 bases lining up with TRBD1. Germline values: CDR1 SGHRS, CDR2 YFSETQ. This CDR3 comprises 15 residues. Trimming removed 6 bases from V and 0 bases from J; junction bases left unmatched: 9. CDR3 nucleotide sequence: TGCGCCAGCACCCTAGGGACAGCACTCTCCTACGAGCAGTACTTC. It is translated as CASTLGTALSYEQYF. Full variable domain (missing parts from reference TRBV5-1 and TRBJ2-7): KAGVTQTPRYLIKTRGQQVTLSCSPISGHRSVSWYQQTPGQGLQFLFEYFSETQRNKGNFPGRFSGRQFSNSRSEMNVSTLELGDSALYLCASTLGTALSYEQYFGPGTRLTVT.

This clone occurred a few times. CDR3 sequence reads: CASSYSGASPLHF. CDR3 coding DNA: TGTGCCAGCAGTTACTCGGGGGCCTCACCCCTCCACTTT. The V call is TRBV6-5, the J call TRBJ1-6; TRBD1 might be the D (6 bases). The ends were cut back, 0 bases at V and 10 bases at J, with 7 bases in the middle. CDR1 is MNHEY, CDR2 SVGAGI, per germline. This CDR3 has 13 amino acids.

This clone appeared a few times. CDR3 DNA: TGCACCAGCAGCCAAGATACCCGTAGGACTAGCCCAGGGGAGCAGTACTTC. It translates to CTSSQDTRRTSPGEQYF. The J gene is TRBJ2-7, the V gene TRBV1; TRBD2, as called in the table, went unchecked against the DNA. TRBV1 is a pseudogene locus. This CDR3 spans 17 amino acids.

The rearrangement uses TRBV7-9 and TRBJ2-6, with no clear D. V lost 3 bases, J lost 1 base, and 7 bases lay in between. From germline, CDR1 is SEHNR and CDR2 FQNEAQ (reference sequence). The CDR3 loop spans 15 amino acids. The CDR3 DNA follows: TGTGCCAGCAGCTTGTCGGGTTCTGGGGCCAACGTCCTGACTTTC. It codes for CASSLSGSGANVLTF. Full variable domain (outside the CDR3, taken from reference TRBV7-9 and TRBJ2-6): DTGVSQNPRHKITKRGQNVTFRCDPISEHNRLYWYRQTLGQGPEFLTYFQNEAQLEKSRLLSDRFSAERPKGSFSTLEIQRTEQGDSAMYLCASSLSGSGANVLTFGAGSRLTVL.

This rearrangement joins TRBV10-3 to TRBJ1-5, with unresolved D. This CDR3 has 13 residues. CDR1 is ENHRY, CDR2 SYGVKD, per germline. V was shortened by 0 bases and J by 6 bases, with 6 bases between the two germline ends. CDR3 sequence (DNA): TGTGCCATCAGTGAGTCCGTGGGTCAGCCCCAGCATTTT. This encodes CAISESVGQPQHF.

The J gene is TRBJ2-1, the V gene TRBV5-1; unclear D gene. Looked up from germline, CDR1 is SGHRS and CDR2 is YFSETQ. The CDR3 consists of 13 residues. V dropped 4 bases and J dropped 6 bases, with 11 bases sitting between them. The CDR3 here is CASSLDVINEQFF. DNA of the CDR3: TGCGCCAGCAGCCTAGACGTAATCAATGAGCAGTTCTTC. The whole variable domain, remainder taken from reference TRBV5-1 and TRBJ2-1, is KAGVTQTPRYLIKTRGQQVTLSCSPISGHRSVSWYQQTPGQGLQFLFEYFSETQRNKGNFPGRFSGRQFSNSRSEMNVSTLELGDSALYLCASSLDVINEQFFGPGTRLTVL.

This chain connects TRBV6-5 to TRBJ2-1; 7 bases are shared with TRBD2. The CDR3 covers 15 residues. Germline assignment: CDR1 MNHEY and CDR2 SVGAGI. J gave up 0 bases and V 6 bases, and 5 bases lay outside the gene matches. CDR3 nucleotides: TGTGCCAGCAGACCAAGCGGGGACTCCTACAATGAGCAGTTCTTC. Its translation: CASRPSGDSYNEQFF.

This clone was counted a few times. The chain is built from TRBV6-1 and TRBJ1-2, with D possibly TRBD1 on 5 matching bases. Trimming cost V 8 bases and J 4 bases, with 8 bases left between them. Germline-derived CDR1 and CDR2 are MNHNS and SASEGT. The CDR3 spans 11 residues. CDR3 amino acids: CASEGSYGYTF. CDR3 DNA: TGTGCCAGCGAGGGGTCCTATGGCTACACCTTC.

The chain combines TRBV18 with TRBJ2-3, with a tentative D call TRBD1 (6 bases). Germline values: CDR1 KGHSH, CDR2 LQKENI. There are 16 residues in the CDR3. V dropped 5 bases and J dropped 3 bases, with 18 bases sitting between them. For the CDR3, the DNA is TGTGCCAGCTCATCGAGAACCAGGGGCGGGACAGATACGCAGTATTTT. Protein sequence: CASSSRTRGGTDTQYF.

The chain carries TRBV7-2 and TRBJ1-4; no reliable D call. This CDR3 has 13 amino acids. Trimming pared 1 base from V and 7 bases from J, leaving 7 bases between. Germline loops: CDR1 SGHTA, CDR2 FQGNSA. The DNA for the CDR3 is TGTGCCAGCAGCTTAGGGAACGGTGAAAAACTGTTTTTT. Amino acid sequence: CASSLGNGEKLFF.

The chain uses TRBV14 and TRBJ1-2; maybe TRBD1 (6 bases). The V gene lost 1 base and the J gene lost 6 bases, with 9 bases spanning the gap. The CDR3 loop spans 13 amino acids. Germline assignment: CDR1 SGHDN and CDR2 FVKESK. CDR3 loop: CASSQGTVNGYTF. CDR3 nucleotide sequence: TGTGCCAGCAGCCAAGGGACAGTTAATGGCTACACCTTC. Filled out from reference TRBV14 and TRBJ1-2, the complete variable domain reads EAGVTQFPSHSVIEKGQTVTLRCDPISGHDNLYWYRRVMGKEIKFLLHFVKESKQDESGMPNNRFLAERTGGTYSTLKVQPAELEDSGVYFCASSQGTVNGYTFGSGTRLTVV.

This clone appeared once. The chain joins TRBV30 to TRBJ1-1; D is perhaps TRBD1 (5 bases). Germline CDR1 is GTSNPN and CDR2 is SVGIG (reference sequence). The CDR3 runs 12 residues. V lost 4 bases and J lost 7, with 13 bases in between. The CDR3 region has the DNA TGTGCCTGGAAGGAAGTCGGGGGTGAAGCTTTCTTT. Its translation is CAWKEVGGEAFF.

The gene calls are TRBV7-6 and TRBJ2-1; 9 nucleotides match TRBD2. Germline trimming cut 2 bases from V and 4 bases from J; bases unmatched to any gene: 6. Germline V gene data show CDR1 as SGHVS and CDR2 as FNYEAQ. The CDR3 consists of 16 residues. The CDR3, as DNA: TGTGCCAGCAGCTTAAAGCGGGGGGCGGAGTACAATGAGCAGTTCTTC. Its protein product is CASSLKRGAEYNEQFF.